This paragraph covers one T cell receptor (beta chain) sequence. This receptor's antigen is unknown. Within one base of it there is no much larger clone, and no base qualities were kept. In the germline V gene, CDR1 corresponds to SNHLY and CDR2 to FYNNEI. From cysteine to phenylalanine, the CDR3 is 13 amino acids long. The sequence is cut down to CDR3 DNA, 39 bases in frame from base 1. Cut back by 2 bases and 6 bases, the V and J ends lie 10 bases apart. TCRbeta CDR3 regions were amplified from genomic DNA by means of the immunoSEQ Assay, a bias-controlled multiplex PCR. Regarding the original processing steps: The number of nucleated cells in each sample was estimated from the amplification of reference gene primers within the assay. Sequence reads were collapsed and filtered to measure the absolute abundance of every unique TCRbeta CDR3 rearrangement. For each sample, productive Simpson clonality was calculated as the square root of Simpson's diversity index over productive rearrangements. TCRdb took over this immuneACCESS table, retaining in-frame rearrangements with V and J assigned. Such tables are incomplete; in checked studies, under half of the missing clones stem from an unresolved V gene, and the remainder is unexplained. The V and J calls and clone size are taken from that table; D and trimming were inferred from the DNA. The sample includes a few hundred thousand clones, with around 85% observed a single time. Roughly 10% of the sample rests with the top ten.

The collaborating institutions used their own protocols to collect whole blood in K2EDTA tubes. Collaborator samples were shipped for TCRbeta analysis as frozen whole blood, isolated PBMCs, or DNA extracted from either sample type. These data originate in a study of blood T cell repertoires in COVID-19 (dated by TCRdb to the early 2020s). At the level of the whole study: Collaborator samples came from the United States, Italy and Spain and covered acute and convalescent phases of COVID-19. A freely available public database, intended as a resource for researchers studying the immune response to SARS-CoV-2, is where the repertoires were released. HLA class I and class II types, where available, came from metadata supplied by the sample provider rather than from assay-based typing. Samples were obtained from the ongoing ImmuneRACE study (first 160 participants) and from roughly 1,300 subjects provided by 6 global collaborators. Nearly every sample came with metadata listing a de-identified subject ID, COVID-19 status, age in years and sex. The material from the prospective study consisted of cDNA or gDNA derived from T cells, B-cell-depleted T cells, or PBMCs. The dataset comprised deeply sampled blood TCRbeta repertoires from subjects exposed to, actively infected with, or recovered from COVID-19.

General study outcomes and caveats: How much clinical and demographic metadata was included differed by source and by participant, and the metadata was provided uncurated.

What was sequenced was peripheral blood. This receptor chain uses TRBV2 and TRBJ2-5, with no confident D gene call. The TCR was taken from a man older than 75 with acute or convalescent COVID-19. The CDR3 protein is CASSESGWQTQYF. The nucleotides are TGTGCCAGCAGTGAATCAGGTTGGCAGACCCAGTACTTC.